One and the same sample provided the 28 T cell receptor beta chains below, sequenced in a study of T cells in Graves' hyperthyroidism and ophthalmopathy. From RNA transcripts, TCR beta CDR3 regions were amplified. HTBI primers were the set used in a first-round RT-PCR of the TCR CDR3. TCRdb fed the multiplex PCR reads into MiXCR, producing one record per CDR3 protein. The profile covers 450,000 to 700,000 distinct CDR3 sequences, with about 45% appearing a single time and around 7.7% taken by the ten largest. Sequenced: peripheral blood or thyroid tissue (not recorded which). The receptors stem from a woman younger than 30 with Graves' hyperthyroidism.

In this sample, this clonotype turned up many times. This chain links TRBV29-1 with TRBJ2-7, with D maybe TRBD1 (6 bases). Trimming removed 6 bases from V and 1 base from J, with 25 bases in between. Germline assignment: CDR1 SQVTM and CDR2 ANQGSEA. The CDR3 totals 17 residues. CDR3 loop: CSVKGAPGHLNSYEQYF. The CDR3 coding sequence is TGCAGCGTGAAAGGGGCTCCGGGACACCTAAATTCCTACGAGCAGTACTTC.

The chain couples TRBV4-2 to TRBJ1-4; D gene uncertain. The CDR3 is made up of 16 amino acids. Germline V CDR1 and CDR2: LGHNA, YNFKEQ. Trimming pared 5 bases from V and 6 bases from J, leaving 19 bases between. Here the CDR3 DNA reads TGTGCCAGCAGCTACAGTCCCGGGAGCGCTTATGAAAAACTGTTTTTT. It is translated as CASSYSPGSAYEKLFF.

In its sample, this clonotype was seen many times. The CDR3 DNA reads as TGTGCCAGCAGCGACAGGAGCTATGGCTACACCTTC. This translates into CASSDRSYGYTF. The genes are TRBV13 and TRBJ1-2; D possibly corresponds to TRBD1 (6 bases). CDR1 PRHDT and CDR2 FYEKMQ come from the germline V gene (reference sequence). V gave up 5 bases and J gave up 4 bases, with 8 bases separating them. The CDR3 is 12 amino acids.

The genes are TRBV5-4 and TRBJ1-6; weak D call: TRBD1 (5 bases). The CDR3 extends over 16 amino acids. V dropped 4 bases and J dropped 8 bases, with 19 bases sitting between them. Germline V gives CDR1 SGHNT, CDR2 YYREEE (reference sequence). The CDR3: CASSRISGTRHSPLHF. DNA of the CDR3: TGTGCCAGCAGCCGCATAAGCGGGACTCGTCATTCACCCCTCCACTTT.

The V and J genes are TRBV30 and TRBJ1-1; 7 bases align to TRBD1. The V gene's germline CDR1 is GTSNPN and CDR2 SVGIG (reference sequence). V lost 3 bases and J lost 5; bases outside the gene matches: 6. This CDR3 comprises 13 residues. CDR3 nucleotide sequence: TGTGCCTGGAGGCACAGGGGAGGAACTGAAGCTTTCTTT. Its translation is CAWRHRGGTEAFF.

V usage is TRBV12-3 or TRBV12-4 and J usage is TRBJ2-7, with D perhaps matching TRBD1 or TRBD2 (6 bases each). V shed 2 bases and J shed 3 bases, with 11 bases lying between them. The CDR3 consists of 14 residues. This chain's CDR3 is CASSLRGAIYEQYF. Written as DNA, the CDR3 is TGTGCCAGCAGTTTAAGGGGGGCAATCTACGAGCAGTACTTC.

This clonotype was found many times. V and J are TRBV7-9 and TRBJ2-7; D not certain. CDR3 length: 14 residues. The germline V gene encodes CDR1 SEHNR and CDR2 FQNEAQ (reference sequence). V was shortened by 0 bases and J by 1 base, with 7 bases between the two germline ends. The CDR3 region is CASSLASLSYEQYF. CDR3 in DNA: TGTGCCAGCAGCTTAGCCTCGCTTTCCTACGAGCAGTACTTC.

This clonotype showed up just once. The rearrangement links TRBV18 to TRBJ1-5, with TRBD1 identical over 9 bases. After removal of 3 bases from V and 6 bases from J, the junction contained 3 bases not matched to a gene. Germline CDR1 is KGHSH and CDR2 is LQKENI. This CDR3 comprises 14 residues. The CDR3 is CASSPGQGSQPQHF. The DNA for the CDR3 is TGTGCCAGCTCACCGGGACAGGGAAGTCAGCCCCAGCATTTT.

The CDR3 DNA reads TGTGCCAGCAGTTTTCCGGGACAGGGAATAAACACTGAAGCTTTCTTT. This translates into CASSFPGQGINTEAFF. The chain recombines TRBV6-6 with TRBJ1-1; TRBD1 matches at 9 bases. The length of the CDR3 is 16 residues. V dropped 4 bases and J dropped 2; count of bases not matched to a gene: 8. Germline assignment: CDR1 MNHNY and CDR2 SVGAGI (reference sequence).

The chain carries TRBV7-9 and TRBJ1-6; D not resolved. Looked up from germline, CDR1 is SEHNR and CDR2 is FQNEAQ (reference sequence). The V end lost 1 base, the J end lost 10 bases, and 14 bases lay between the germline ends. The CDR3 length is 15 residues. The chain's CDR3 is CASSLDRGKGSPLHF. The CDR3 nucleotides read TGTGCCAGCAGCTTAGATCGGGGAAAAGGATCACCCCTCCACTTT. The full variable domain, completed using reference TRBV7-9 and TRBJ1-6, is DTGVSQNPRHKITKRGQNVTFRCDPISEHNRLYWYRQTLGQGPEFLTYFQNEAQLEKSRLLSDRFSAERPKGSFSTLEIQRTEQGDSAMYLCASSLDRGKGSPLHFGNGTRLTVT.

This clonotype was observed many times. The chain combines TRBV19 with TRBJ1-4; unclear D gene. This CDR3 is built from 13 residues. Trimming removed 3 bases at V and 2 bases at J, with 4 bases between. Germline values: CDR1 LNHDA, CDR2 SQIVND (reference sequence). CDR3 in DNA: TGTGCCAGTAGTATTATTACTAATGAAAAACTGTTTTTT. Translated: CASSIITNEKLFF.

This clonotype was found many times. The chain links TRBV7-2 to TRBJ1-3; TRBD1 matches 7 bases. This CDR3 spans 14 amino acids. Losses at the gene ends were 4 bases for V and 4 bases for J; bases not matched to a gene: 4. The germline CDR1 and CDR2 sequences are SGHTA and FQGNSA. The CDR3: CASSWGQLGNTIYF. CDR3 in DNA: TGTGCCAGCAGCTGGGGACAGCTCGGAAACACCATATATTTT.

This clonotype was detected many times. The V gene is TRBV9, the J gene TRBJ1-2; D perhaps matches TRBD1 (6 bases). Germline CDR1 SGDLS, CDR2 YYNGEE. There are 14 residues in the CDR3. V was trimmed by 0 bases and J by 4 bases, leaving 10 bases between them. For the CDR3, the DNA is TGTGCCAGCAGCGTAGCCGGACAGTCCTATGGCTACACCTTC. Translation gives CASSVAGQSYGYTF.

This clonotype was seen at least ten times. The J gene is TRBJ1-1, the V gene TRBV11-2; D unclear. The V and J ends lost 7 bases and 2 bases respectively, with 8 bases between them. Germline CDR1 is SGHAT and CDR2 is FQNNGV. The CDR3 length is 12 residues. The CDR3 bases are TGTGCCAGCATTTCCCTAAACACTGAAGCTTTCTTT. The encoded protein is CASISLNTEAFF.

The chain carries TRBV12-3 or TRBV12-4 and TRBJ1-2, with TRBD1 matching over 8 bases. The CDR3 covers 16 residues. V trimming: 1 base; J trimming: 6 bases; junction bases outside the gene matches: 10. CDR3 nucleotides: TGTGCCAGCAGTTTAGACATCTCTGGACAGGGAGATGGCTACACCTTC. Its translation is CASSLDISGQGDGYTF.

Only a few counts were recorded for this clonotype. This chain joins TRBV3-1 and TRBJ2-5; 7 bases match TRBD1. Germline assignment: CDR1 LGHDT and CDR2 YNNKEL (reference sequence). The length of the CDR3 is 16 residues. Trimming cost V 2 bases and J 2 bases; bases outside gene matches: 8. The CDR3 reads CASSQLPGTVQETQYF. CDR3 nucleotide sequence: TGTGCCAGCAGCCAACTCCCCGGGACAGTTCAAGAGACCCAGTACTTC.

This clonotype was observed at least ten times. The J gene is TRBJ2-2, the V gene TRBV6-2 or TRBV6-3; no clear D gene. The CDR3 is made up of 10 amino acids. Germline V gene data show CDR1 as MNHEY and CDR2 as SVGEGT. Trimming removed 7 bases from V and 8 bases from J, with 5 bases in between. Here the CDR3 reads CASKAGELFF. Here the CDR3 DNA reads TGTGCCAGCAAGGCTGGGGAGCTGTTTTTT.

The CDR3 DNA reads as TGCGCCAGCAGCTTGACAGGGTATGAGACCCAGTACTTC. Encoded protein: CASSLTGYETQYF. The chain is built from TRBV5-1 and TRBJ2-5; a possible D gene is TRBD1 (6 bases). The germline CDR1 and CDR2 sequences are SGHRS and YFSETQ. Trimming removed 1 base at V and 5 bases at J, with 9 bases between. The CDR3 runs to 13 residues.

The J gene is TRBJ1-5, the V gene TRBV5-1; 12 bases align to TRBD1. This CDR3 is built from 17 residues. From germline, CDR1 is SGHRS and CDR2 YFSETQ. The J segment lost 2 bases and the V segment lost 4 bases, leaving 7 bases of the junction unmatched. The CDR3 nucleotides are TGCGCCAGCAGCCCGGGACAGGGGGCGCAGCGCAATCAGCCCCAGCATTTT. Protein: CASSPGQGAQRNQPQHF.

Ten or more counts support this clonotype. This sequence may be a read error, since a much larger clone differs from it by one base. No conserved phenylalanine or tryptophan is present at the end of the CDR3, so a read error is the likely explanation. The CDR3 nucleotides read TGCGCCAGCAGGGGCTTAGGGATCCCTGAAGCTTTCCTT. Amino acids: CASRGLGIPEAFL. The chain joins TRBV10-2 to TRBJ1-1; no clear D. The CDR3 length is 13 residues. V was trimmed by 6 bases and J by 6 bases, leaving 14 bases between them. The germline gives CDR1 WSHSY, CDR2 SAAADI.

The rearrangement joins TRBV7-6 to TRBJ2-7; D not certain. The germline V gene encodes CDR1 SGHVS and CDR2 FNYEAQ. V was cut by 5 bases and J by 3 bases, with 11 bases left in between. The CDR3 sequence is 13 residues long. The CDR3 bases are TGTGCCAGCAGCAGGGCGACCGGCTACGAGCAGTACTTC. This gives the protein CASSRATGYEQYF.

This clonotype was seen repeatedly, ten times or more. The rearrangement uses TRBV20-1 and TRBJ2-2, with D tentatively TRBD1 (7 bases). Trimming took 3 bases from V and 3 from J, leaving 23 bases between them. The CDR3 runs to 18 residues. Germline CDR1 DFQATT, CDR2 SNEGSKA (reference sequence). The CDR3 region has the DNA TGCAGTGCTAGGGATTATGGGACAGCCGGAGGGGACACCGGGGAGCTGTTTTTT. Its protein is CSARDYGTAGGDTGELFF.

Comments on this clonotype: The missing conserved phenylalanine or tryptophan at the end of this CDR3 makes a read error likely. The chain carries TRBV20-1 and TRBJ1-2, with D unclear. Trimming took 6 bases from V and 3 from J, leaving 14 bases between them. The CDR3 totals 13 residues. CDR1 is DFQATT, CDR2 SNEGSKA, per germline (reference sequence). The CDR3 sequence: CSASSGLHYGYTS. The CDR3 DNA is TGCAGTGCCAGTAGTGGGCTGCACTATGGCTACACCTCC.

CDR3 DNA: TGTGCCAGCAGCTCCAGGGGGAGGGCCTACGAGCAGTACTTC. Protein sequence: CASSSRGRAYEQYF. The chain links TRBV13 to TRBJ2-7; the D gene could be TRBD1 or TRBD2 (7 bases each). CDR1 and CDR2 (germline): PRHDT, FYEKMQ (reference sequence). V shed 4 bases and J shed 2 bases, with 12 bases lying between them. The CDR3 covers 14 residues.

On this clonotype itself: A read error may produce the germline difference seen at one junction end. The chain uses TRBV7-9 and TRBJ1-2; 8 nucleotides align to TRBD1. Germline CDR1 and CDR2: SEHNR and FQNEAQ (reference sequence). The CDR3 loop spans 19 amino acids. For the CDR3, the DNA is TGCGCCAGCAGCCTACAGACAGGGGCAGAGAAAGTCTTTGGCTATGGCTACACCTTC. Encoded protein: CASSLQTGAEKVFGYGYTF. The full variable domain, its missing parts supplied by reference TRBV7-9 and TRBJ1-2, is DTGVSQNPRHKITKRGQNVTFRCDPISEHNRLYWYRQTLGQGPEFLTYFQNEAQLEKSRLLSDRFSAERPKGSFSTLEIQRTEQGDSAMYLCASSLQTGAEKVFGYGYTFGSGTRLTVV.

The gene calls are TRBV12-3 or TRBV12-4 and TRBJ1-1; D not certain. The CDR3 contains 15 residues. Deletions cut 6 bases from V and 1 base from J, with 15 bases between. CDR3 coding DNA: TGTGCCAGCAGAAGACTACGAGGGAGGAACACTGAAGCTTTCTTT. Protein product: CASRRLRGRNTEAFF.

This clonotype appeared a few times. The chain carries TRBV2 and TRBJ2-2; 11 positions agree with TRBD1. Unmatched junction bases numbered 12, after V lost 6 bases and J lost 6 bases. CDR1 SNHLY and CDR2 FYNNEI come from the germline V gene. The CDR3 totals 17 residues. The CDR3 bases are TGTGCCAGCAGCGATCCCCCGGGACAGGGGGGTTCCGGGGAGCTGTTTTTT. Its protein product is CASSDPPGQGGSGELFF.

This clonotype was detected many times. The rearrangement uses TRBV5-1 and TRBJ2-7; 9 bases match TRBD1. The CDR3 is 14 amino acids. The germline gives CDR1 SGHRS, CDR2 YFSETQ. Trimming cost V 3 bases and J 3 bases; bases outside gene matches: 4. Here the CDR3 reads CASSWTGDYYEQYF. DNA for the CDR3: TGCGCCAGCAGCTGGACAGGGGACTACTACGAGCAGTACTTC.